This is a list of T cell receptor beta chains from one sample in a study of T cell responses to AZD1222 COVID-19 vaccine. Assay: immunoSEQ multiplex PCR; the TCRdb copy retains only in-frame clones and omits some. Among 110,000 to 150,000 clones listed, over 90% were seen once. This specimen consisted of peripheral blood, obtained on day 0 of AZD1222 vaccination. Source of these receptors: an adult in good health. CDR3s include the opening cysteine and the closing phenylalanine or tryptophan. The D gene is left open where the match is weak. Only some rows state a clone size, as once, few, many or a class for expanded clones.

-	TRBV7-3	-	14	TRBJ2-1	CASSLYGTHNEQFF	TGTGCCAGCAGCTTATACGGGACCCACAATGAGCAGTTCTTC
-	TRBV10-3	-	14	TRBJ2-1	CAISEGRGYNEQFF	TGTGCCATCAGTGAAGGCAGGGGTTACAATGAGCAGTTCTTC
TRBD1	TRBV28	-	14	TRBJ1-2	CASSSADRNYGYTF	TGTGCCAGCAGTTCCGCGGACAGGAACTATGGCTACACCTTC
-	TRBV6-2/TRBV6-3	-	13	TRBJ1-1	CASSYDLGGGAFF	TGTGCCAGCAGTTACGATTTAGGCGGTGGGGCTTTCTTT
-	TRBV6-4	-	18	TRBJ1-5	CASSDLRTDLYSNQPQHF	TGTGCCAGCAGTGACTTGAGGACAGACCTTTATAGCAATCAGCCCCAGCATTTT
TRBD1	TRBV3-1/TRBV3-2	-	16	TRBJ2-5	CASSRQTGDEGETQYF	TGTGCCAGCAGCCGCCAAACAGGGGACGAGGGGGAGACCCAGTACTTC
TRBD1	TRBV20-1	-	17	TRBJ2-1	CSASGTGLSGSYNEQFF	TGCAGTGCTAGTGGGACAGGTTTGTCGGGCTCCTACAATGAGCAGTTCTTC
-	TRBV6-5	-	13	TRBJ1-5	CASSYRGAGPQHF	TGTGCCAGCAGTTACCGCGGGGCAGGGCCCCAGCATTTT
-	TRBV12-3/TRBV12-4	-	12	TRBJ2-7	CASRAETYEQYF	TGTGCCAGCCGGGCGGAGACCTACGAGCAGTACTTC
TRBD1	TRBV12-3/TRBV12-4	-	13	TRBJ2-5	CASSWGQRETQYF	TGTGCCAGCAGTTGGGGACAGAGAGAGACCCAGTACTTC
TRBD1	TRBV30	-	12	TRBJ1-4	CAWSQGGEKLFF	TGTGCCTGGTCACAGGGGGGGGAAAAACTGTTTTTT
TRBD1	TRBV4-2	-	15	TRBJ2-5	CASSPHPGTGETQYF	TGTGCCAGCAGCCCTCATCCCGGGACAGGCGAGACCCAGTACTTC
TRBD2	TRBV3-1/TRBV3-2	-	17	TRBJ2-3	CASSQDPSGALLDTQYF	TGTGCCAGCAGCCAAGACCCTAGCGGGGCCCTTCTAGATACGCAGTATTTT
-	TRBV11-2	-	15	TRBJ2-3	CASSFRGASTDTQYF	TGTGCCAGCAGCTTTAGGGGGGCTAGCACAGATACGCAGTATTTT
-	TRBV21-1	once	20	TRBJ2-3	CASSKSEASGSEGPTDTQYF	TGTGCCAGCAGCAAAAGTGAGGCCTCCGGGAGTGAAGGGCCAACAGATACGCAGTATTTT
-	TRBV23-1	-	20	TRBJ2-2	CASSQSRRRELCRGTGELFF	TGCGCCAGCAGTCAATCGAGAAGGCGGGAGTTATGCAGGGGAACCGGGGAGCTGTTTTTT
-	TRBV9	few	15	TRBJ1-4	CASSVDNSLDEKLFF	TGTGCCAGCAGCGTAGATAACAGCCTTGATGAAAAACTGTTTTTT
-	TRBV5-4	-	16	TRBJ1-2	CASSLGARAGSDGYTF	TGTGCCAGCAGCTTGGGAGCTCGGGCAGGGTCAGATGGCTACACCTTC
TRBD1	TRBV28	-	12	TRBJ1-2	CASSQTGYGYTF	TGTGCCAGCAGCCAGACAGGGTATGGCTACACCTTC
-	TRBV10-3	-	13	TRBJ2-7	CAISEGESYEQYF	TGTGCCATCAGTGAGGGCGAGTCCTACGAGCAGTACTTC
-	TRBV11-2	-	16	TRBJ2-7	CASSSESAWTAGEQYF	TGTGCCAGCAGCTCCGAAAGCGCGTGGACAGCAGGCGAGCAGTACTTC
-	TRBV6-4	-	14	TRBJ2-3	CASSPDSTTDTQYF	TGTGCCAGCAGTCCTGATAGCACCACAGATACGCAGTATTTT
-	TRBV9	-	16	TRBJ1-6	CASSVDWTAHNSPLHF	TGTGCCAGCAGCGTAGACTGGACAGCTCATAATTCACCCCTCCACTTT
-	TRBV3-1/TRBV3-2	-	12	TRBJ1-1	CASSQGNTEAFF	TGTGCCAGCAGCCAGGGTAACACTGAAGCTTTCTTT
-	TRBV29-1	once	12	TRBJ1-4	CSGGDHGEKLFF	TGCAGCGGGGGGGACCATGGAGAAAAACTGTTTTTT
-	TRBV6-6	once	14	TRBJ1-1	CASSYGGSGAEAFF	TGTGCCAGCAGTTACGGCGGGTCCGGGGCTGAAGCTTTCTTT
TRBD1	TRBV7-9	-	14	TRBJ2-1	CASSLRDSYNEQFF	TGTGCCAGCAGCTTAAGGGACAGCTACAATGAGCAGTTCTTC
-	TRBV9	-	15	TRBJ1-2	CASSVRARGLYGYTF	TGTGCCAGCAGCGTTAGAGCCCGAGGGCTGTATGGCTACACCTTC
-	TRBV5-1	-	14	TRBJ1-5	CASSLGGGNQPQHF	TGCGCCAGCAGCTTGGGTGGCGGCAATCAGCCCCAGCATTTT